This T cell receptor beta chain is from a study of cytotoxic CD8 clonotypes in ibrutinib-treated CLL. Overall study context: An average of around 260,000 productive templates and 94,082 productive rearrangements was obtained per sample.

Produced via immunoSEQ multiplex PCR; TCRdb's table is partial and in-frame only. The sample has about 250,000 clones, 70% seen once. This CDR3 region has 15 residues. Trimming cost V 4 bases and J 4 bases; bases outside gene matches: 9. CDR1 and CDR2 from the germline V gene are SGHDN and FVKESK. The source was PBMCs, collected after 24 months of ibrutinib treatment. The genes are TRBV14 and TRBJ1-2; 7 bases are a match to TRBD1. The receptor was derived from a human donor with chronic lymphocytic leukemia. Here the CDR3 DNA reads TGTGCCAGCAGCCCCCTGGGGACAGCCACCTATGGCTACACCTTC. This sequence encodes CASSPLGTATYGYTF.